A selection of T cell receptor beta chains follows, all from one sample in a study of T cell responses to AZD1222 COVID-19 vaccine. Clones were read by immunoSEQ multiplex PCR, and TCRdb kept only the in-frame ones, dropping some. The profile covers 65,000 or so clones, with about 83% appearing a single time and 9.5% to 10% taken by the ten largest. Specimen: peripheral blood, collected on day 0 of AZD1222 vaccination. The receptor source for this set is an adult in good health. The CDR3 runs from the conserved cysteine through the conserved F or W. D genes are given only for firm matches. Clone size is not always given. Where it is, it says once, few, many or a class for expanded clones.

clone_size	d_call	v_call	j_call	cdr3_aa	cdr3_nt
NA	NA	TRBV5-1	TRBJ2-1	CASSLAQRGEQFF	TGCGCCAGCAGCTTGGCCCAGCGAGGGGAGCAGTTCTTC
NA	NA	TRBV4-1	TRBJ2-4	CASSQEFVTALAKNIQYF	TGCGCCAGCAGCCAAGAATTTGTCACCGCCCTAGCCAAAAACATTCAGTACTTC
few	TRBD2	TRBV6-1	TRBJ2-7	CASSEDTSGPYEQYF	TGTGCCAGCAGTGAAGACACTAGCGGGCCCTACGAGCAGTACTTC
once	NA	TRBV29-1	TRBJ2-7	CSGTRDYEQYF	TGCAGCGGGACAAGAGACTACGAGCAGTACTTC
NA	TRBD1	TRBV18	TRBJ2-7	CASSPGTGPYEQYF	TGTGCCAGCTCGCCCGGGACAGGCCCCTACGAGCAGTACTTC
NA	TRBD2	TRBV7-9	TRBJ2-1	CASSAWTSGKDNEQFF	TGTGCCAGCAGCGCGTGGACTAGCGGGAAAGACAATGAGCAGTTCTTC
NA	TRBD1	TRBV7-3	TRBJ2-7	CASSLSGTGSEQYF	TGTGCCAGCAGCTTAAGCGGGACAGGGAGCGAGCAGTACTTC
NA	TRBD1	TRBV6-5	TRBJ1-1	CASSPGQGTFF	TGTGCCAGCAGCCCCGGACAGGGGACTTTCTTT
NA	NA	TRBV28	TRBJ1-2	CASSLRALYGYTF	TGTGCCAGCAGTTTGCGCGCTCTGTATGGCTACACCTTC
NA	NA	TRBV5-1	TRBJ2-1	CASTGLASYNEQFF	TGCGCCAGCACCGGGCTAGCGTCCTACAATGAGCAGTTCTTC
NA	NA	TRBV6-2/TRBV6-3	TRBJ1-6	CASSPQGRKSPLHF	TGTGCCAGCAGTCCACAGGGTAGAAAATCACCCCTCCACTTT
NA	TRBD2	TRBV7-9	TRBJ2-2	CASSPGTTNTGELFF	TGTGCCAGCAGCCCCGGGACTACAAACACCGGGGAGCTGTTTTTT
NA	TRBD1	TRBV11-2	TRBJ1-2	CASSLNLGQGGGYTF	TGTGCCAGCAGCTTAAACCTCGGACAGGGGGGTGGCTACACCTTC
NA	NA	TRBV30	TRBJ2-7	CAWSVPPQKYEQYF	TGTGCCTGGAGTGTACCCCCGCAGAAATACGAGCAGTACTTC
NA	NA	TRBV4-1	TRBJ1-2	CASSQVHRLTGGYTF	TGCGCCAGCAGCCAAGTCCACCGTTTAACTGGTGGCTACACCTTC
NA	NA	TRBV10-1	TRBJ2-2	CASTNGGTGELFF	TGCGCCAGCACGAATGGCGGCACCGGGGAGCTGTTTTTT
NA	TRBD1	TRBV6-6	TRBJ1-3	CASSYQPDRAGNTIYF	TGTGCCAGCAGTTACCAGCCGGACAGGGCTGGAAACACCATATATTTT